The rows below give T cell receptor beta chains drawn from one sample of a study of CD8+ T cells in alopecia areata. Sequencing was performed with immunoSEQ multiplex PCR; in TCRdb, only in-frame clones are kept and a portion is missing. The sample includes roughly 75,000 clones, 60% seen only once; the top ten take around a sixth. This material consisted of CD8+ T cells sorted from blood, taken at week 0. The origin of the receptors is a human donor with alopecia areata. Each CDR3 is given without its conserved first and last residue. The D gene is left open where the match is weak. The size of a clone is reported for some rows only, either as once, few or many, or as a class for expanded clones.

abundance,d_gene,v_gene,j_gene,CDR3aa
.,.,TRBV5-1,TRBJ1-6,ASSPAGQLGSPLH
.,.,TRBV4-1,TRBJ2-3,ASSQDVITSTDTQY
.,.,TRBV5-4,TRBJ2-1,ASSPRSFNEQF
few,.,TRBV29-1,TRBJ1-2,SVETGSYGYT
.,TRBD2,TRBV13,TRBJ2-1,ASSLGRSGGNNEQF
.,TRBD2,TRBV7-8,TRBJ2-3,ASSSGTSGGEDTQY
few,TRBD1,TRBV11-2,TRBJ2-7,ASSFPGQGVEQY
.,TRBD2,TRBV28,TRBJ2-7,ASSLRGDEQY
.,.,TRBV28,TRBJ2-5,ASSDSTGTQY
.,.,TRBV27,TRBJ2-7,ASSITGSIYEQY
.,.,TRBV5-6,TRBJ2-3,ASSLERAGAADTQY
.,TRBD2,TRBV4-1,TRBJ2-5,ASSHERLAGEETQY
once,TRBD2,TRBV25-1,TRBJ2-5,ASSESSRLAAQETQY
.,TRBD1,TRBV7-9,TRBJ1-5,ASSLGGGATQPQH
few,.,TRBV4-3,TRBJ1-1,ASSLTENTEAF